This T cell receptor beta chain originates from a study of cytomegalovirus exposure and HLA in healthy donors. At the level of the study: Of the donors genotyped, approximately 400 in all, 65% to 90% fell in the Caucasian-associated ancestry cluster.

Trimming left V 0 bases short and J 15 bases short, with 18 bases between. Germline V gene lookup returns CDR1 WSHSY and CDR2 SAAADI. The CDR3 length is 14 residues. PCR amplification relied on 60 Vbeta primers (plus 13 Jbeta primers). As processed by the authors: In a later analysis, 79 million or so unique TCR beta chains included roughly 11 million shared by two or more donors. The protocol was immunoSEQ multiplex PCR, while the TCRdb copy is restricted to in-frame clones and leaves out a portion. V, J and clone size are those of that table, while D and trimming were read from the DNA. Of about 100,000 clones listed, approximately 79% are singletons.

The clonotype originates from a woman in her sixties or seventies in good health and CMV-seropositive. The genes are TRBV10-2 and TRBJ2-1, with a weak D call TRBD1 (6 bases). The sequencing sample was made of PBMCs. CDR3 sequence (DNA): TGCGCCAGCAGTGAGTCGAGGGTCGGATGGGACACGTTCTTC. It translates to CASSESRVGWDTFF.